What follows are 14 T cell receptor beta chains derived from one specimen sequenced in a study of shared clonotypes between healthy human individuals. Naive CD8 cells were CD45RO-negative, positively selected for CCR7, excluding terminally differentiated effector memory CD45RA+ cells. Generated by immunoSEQ multiplex PCR, the TCRdb table keeps only in-frame clones and is missing some. The sample lists about 2.1 million clones; 85% to 95% were seen once. The specimen sequenced was naive CD8+ T cells from PBMCs. The receptors derive from a man between 18 and 35 years old in good health. Some clones in this sample may be carry-over from other donors' samples.

As DNA, the CDR3 is TGTGCCAGCAGTTACCTCGGAGTCCAATGGGCCCAGCATTTT. Translating it yields CASSYLGVQWAQHF. The chain has TRBV28 and TRBJ1-5; D uncertain. V shed 4 bases and J shed 11 bases, with 18 bases lying between them. Per germline, CDR1 MDHEN and CDR2 SYDVKM. The CDR3 is made up of 14 amino acids.

Concerning this clone itself: The sample has other DNA sequences that encode this CDR3 too. The chain links TRBV5-6 to TRBJ1-1; 8 bases match TRBD1. CDR1 is SGHDT, CDR2 YYEEEE, per germline. V shed 4 bases, J shed 2 bases, and the junction held 4 bases outside the gene matches. The CDR3 is 14 residues long. This chain's CDR3 is CASSLGTGNTEAFF. For the CDR3, the DNA is TGTGCCAGCAGCCTCGGGACAGGAAACACTGAAGCTTTCTTT. The complete variable domain, with remaining parts taken from reference TRBV5-6 and TRBJ1-1, reads DAGVTQSPTHLIKTRGQQVTLRCSPKSGHDTVSWYQQALGQGPQFIFQYYEEEERQRGNFPDRFSGHQFPNYSSELNVNALLLGDSALYLCASSLGTGNTEAFFGQGTRLTVV.

V gene TRBV7-6 combines with J gene TRBJ2-7; D might be TRBD1 (6 bases). Germline lookup yields CDR1 SGHVS and CDR2 FNYEAQ. The CDR3 sequence is 16 residues long. Trimming shortened V by 3 bases and J by 1 base, and 16 bases separated the two germline ends. The DNA for the CDR3 is TGTGCCAGCAGCTTGCGTGGGGACATAAGTTCCTACGAGCAGTACTTC. Residues: CASSLRGDISSYEQYF.

The chain couples TRBV7-8 to TRBJ1-5; possible D gene TRBD1, 6 bases. Between the trimmed V and J ends, which lost 5 bases and 3 bases, there was a span of 11 bases. CDR3 length: 14 residues. CDR1 is SGHVS, CDR2 FQNEAQ, per germline. The CDR3 DNA follows: TGTGCCAGCAGCAACCGGGACAACAATCAGCCCCAGCATTTT. Residues: CASSNRDNNQPQHF. Combining the CDR3 with reference TRBV7-8 and TRBJ1-5 gives the whole variable domain GAGVSQSPRYKVAKRGQDVALRCDPISGHVSLFWYQQALGQGPEFLTYFQNEAQLDKSGLPSDRFFAERPEGSVSTLKIQRTQQEDSAVYLCASSNRDNNQPQHFGDGTRLSIL.

This chain uses TRBV27 with TRBJ2-7; D gene unclear. The V gene's germline CDR1 is MNHEY and CDR2 SMNVEV (reference sequence). Trimming took 5 bases from V and 6 from J, leaving 20 bases between them. The CDR3 loop spans 15 amino acids. The chain's CDR3 is CASSPLPVMGLEQYF. CDR3 DNA: TGTGCCAGCAGTCCTCTACCGGTGATGGGCCTCGAGCAGTACTTC.

J is TRBJ1-3 and V is TRBV9; D is undetermined. CDR3 length: 13 amino acids. Trimming stripped 4 bases from V and 4 bases from J, with 9 bases between. CDR1 is SGDLS and CDR2 is YYNGEE in the germline V gene. Here the CDR3 reads CASSPGRGNTIYF. The CDR3, as DNA: TGTGCCAGCAGCCCAGGTCGGGGAAACACCATATATTTT.

The genes are TRBV6-6 and TRBJ1-4; D unresolved. This CDR3 has 15 amino acids. Trimming removed 2 bases at V and 3 bases at J, with 10 bases between. The V gene's germline CDR1 is MNHNY and CDR2 SVGAGI (reference sequence). CDR3 loop: CASSYPGQANEKLFF. In DNA, the CDR3 is TGTGCCAGCAGTTACCCCGGGCAGGCTAATGAAAAACTGTTTTTT.

The V and J genes are TRBV7-2 and TRBJ1-5, with D perhaps TRBD1 (6 bases). This CDR3 is 14 amino acids long. Germline loops: CDR1 SGHTA, CDR2 FQGNSA. Trimming took 1 base from V and 5 from J, leaving 9 bases between them. The CDR3 here is CASSLGGAYQPQHF. DNA of the CDR3: TGTGCCAGCAGCTTAGGGGGGGCATATCAGCCCCAGCATTTT.

The gene calls are TRBV7-2 and TRBJ2-3, with 7 bases aligning to TRBD1. This CDR3 region has 16 residues. The germline V gene has CDR1 SGHTA and CDR2 FQGNSA. Trimming at V came to 2 bases and at J to 2 bases, leaving 7 bases not matched to a gene. The CDR3 nucleotides are TGTGCCAGCAGCTTAACGAGGACAGGAATCACAGATACGCAGTATTTT. Its protein product is CASSLTRTGITDTQYF.

The chain couples TRBV9 to TRBJ2-1; 7 bases match TRBD2. V trimming: 0 bases; J trimming: 5 bases; junction bases outside the gene matches: 8. This CDR3 has 16 residues. Germline values: CDR1 SGDLS, CDR2 YYNGEE. CDR3 amino acids: CASSVGGGLADNEQFF. The CDR3 DNA reads as TGTGCCAGCAGCGTAGGGGGAGGTCTAGCGGACAATGAGCAGTTCTTC.

Comments on this clone: Distinct nucleotide sequences in the sample also encode this CDR3. The rearrangement links TRBV27 to TRBJ2-7; no firm D call. This CDR3 is 13 amino acids long. Germline assignment: CDR1 MNHEY and CDR2 SMNVEV (reference sequence). Between the trimmed V and J ends, which lost 3 bases and 2 bases, there was a span of 8 bases. The CDR3 region is CASSFGFTYEQYF. The DNA of the CDR3 is TGTGCCAGCAGTTTCGGTTTCACCTACGAGCAGTACTTC.

The CDR3 DNA reads as TGCGCCAGCAGCTTAATTCCGGGGACCCGAGGGGGCAATCAGCCCCAGCATTTT. This codes for CASSLIPGTRGGNQPQHF. The chain joins TRBV5-1 to TRBJ1-5; a weak D match, TRBD1 (5 bases). Per germline, CDR1 SGHRS and CDR2 YFSETQ. Trimming removed 2 bases from V and 2 bases from J, with 20 bases in between. The CDR3 covers 18 residues.

This clone occurred once. The chain is built from TRBV6-5 and TRBJ2-3; D is possibly TRBD2 (5 bases). Trimming pared 6 bases from V and 6 bases from J, leaving 19 bases between. This CDR3 is built from 15 residues. Germline loops: CDR1 MNHEY, CDR2 SVGAGI. The CDR3 nucleotides are TGTGCCAGCAGCCTTACTAGGGTCAGTTGGGATACGCAGTATTTT. This sequence encodes CASSLTRVSWDTQYF.

This clone was counted between two and nine times. The chain recombines TRBV9 with TRBJ1-3; D call uncertain. V lost 5 bases, J lost 2 bases, and 17 bases lay in between. In germline, CDR1 is SGDLS, CDR2 YYNGEE. The CDR3 loop spans 16 amino acids. The CDR3 loop is CASSHSLADPGNTIYF. As DNA, the CDR3 is TGTGCCAGCAGTCATAGCTTGGCGGATCCTGGAAACACCATATATTTT.